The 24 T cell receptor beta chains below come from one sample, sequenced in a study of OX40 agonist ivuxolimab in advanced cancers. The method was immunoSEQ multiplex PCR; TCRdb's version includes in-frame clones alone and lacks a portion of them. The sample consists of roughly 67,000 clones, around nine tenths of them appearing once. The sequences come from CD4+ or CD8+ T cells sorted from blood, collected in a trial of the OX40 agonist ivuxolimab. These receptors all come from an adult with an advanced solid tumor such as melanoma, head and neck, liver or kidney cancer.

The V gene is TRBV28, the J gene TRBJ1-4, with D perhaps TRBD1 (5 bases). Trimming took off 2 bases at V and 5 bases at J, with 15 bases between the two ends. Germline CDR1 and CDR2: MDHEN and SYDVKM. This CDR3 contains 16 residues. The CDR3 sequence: CASSLSVGRQNEKLFF. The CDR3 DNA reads TGTGCCAGCAGTTTAAGTGTAGGTAGACAGAATGAAAAACTGTTTTTT.

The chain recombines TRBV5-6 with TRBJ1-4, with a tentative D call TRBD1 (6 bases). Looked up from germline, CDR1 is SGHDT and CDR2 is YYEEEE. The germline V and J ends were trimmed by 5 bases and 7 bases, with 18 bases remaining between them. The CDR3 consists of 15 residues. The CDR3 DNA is TGTGCCAGCAGTCGGCCGGGGGGCTGGGGTGAAAAACTGTTTTTT. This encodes CASSRPGGWGEKLFF.

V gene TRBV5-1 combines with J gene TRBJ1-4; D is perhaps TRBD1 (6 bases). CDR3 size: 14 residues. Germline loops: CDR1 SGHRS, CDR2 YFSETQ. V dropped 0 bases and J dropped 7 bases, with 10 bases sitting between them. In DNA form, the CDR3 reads TGCGCCAGCAGCTTGGACAGGGAGAGTGAAAAACTGTTTTTT. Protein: CASSLDRESEKLFF. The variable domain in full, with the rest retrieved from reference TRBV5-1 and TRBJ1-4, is KAGVTQTPRYLIKTRGQQVTLSCSPISGHRSVSWYQQTPGQGLQFLFEYFSETQRNKGNFPGRFSGRQFSNSRSEMNVSTLELGDSALYLCASSLDRESEKLFFGSGTQLSVL.

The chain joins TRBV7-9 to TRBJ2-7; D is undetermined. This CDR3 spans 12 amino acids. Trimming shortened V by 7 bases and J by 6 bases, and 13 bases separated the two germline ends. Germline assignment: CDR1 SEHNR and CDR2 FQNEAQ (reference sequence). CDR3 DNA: TGTGCCAGCACCAGTATCCTGGGCGAGCAGTACTTC. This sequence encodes CASTSILGEQYF. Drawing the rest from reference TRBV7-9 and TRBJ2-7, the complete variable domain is DTGVSQNPRHKITKRGQNVTFRCDPISEHNRLYWYRQTLGQGPEFLTYFQNEAQLEKSRLLSDRFSAERPKGSFSTLEIQRTEQGDSAMYLCASTSILGEQYFGPGTRLTVT.

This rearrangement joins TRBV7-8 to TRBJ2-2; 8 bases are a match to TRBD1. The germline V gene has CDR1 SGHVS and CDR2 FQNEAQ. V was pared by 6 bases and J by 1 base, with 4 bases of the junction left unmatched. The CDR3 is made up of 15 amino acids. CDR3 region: CASSSGTGNTGELFF. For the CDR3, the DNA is TGTGCCAGCAGTTCCGGGACAGGGAACACCGGGGAGCTGTTTTTT.

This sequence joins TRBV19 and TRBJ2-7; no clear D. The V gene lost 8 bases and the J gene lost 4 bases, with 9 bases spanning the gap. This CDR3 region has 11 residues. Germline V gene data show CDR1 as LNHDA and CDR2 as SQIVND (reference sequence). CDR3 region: CASSRGYEQYF. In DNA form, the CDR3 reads TGTGCCAGTTCTCGTGGTTACGAGCAGTACTTC. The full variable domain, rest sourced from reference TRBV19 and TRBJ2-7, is DGGITQSPKYLFRKEGQNVTLSCEQNLNHDAMYWYRQDPGQGLRLIYYSQIVNDFQKGDIAEGYSVSREKKESFPLTVTSAQKNPTAFYLCASSRGYEQYFGPGTRLTVT.

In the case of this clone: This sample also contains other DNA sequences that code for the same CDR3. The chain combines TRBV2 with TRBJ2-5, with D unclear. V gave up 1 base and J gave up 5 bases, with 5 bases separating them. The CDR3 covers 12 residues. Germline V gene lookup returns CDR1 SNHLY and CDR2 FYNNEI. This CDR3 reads CASSEELETQYF. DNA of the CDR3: TGTGCCAGCAGTGAAGAGTTGGAGACCCAGTACTTC.

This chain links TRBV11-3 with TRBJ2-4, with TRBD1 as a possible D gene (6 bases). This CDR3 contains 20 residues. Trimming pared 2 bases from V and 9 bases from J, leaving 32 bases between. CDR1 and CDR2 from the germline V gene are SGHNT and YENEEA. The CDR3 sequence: CASSLRPPDSQKHSVCIQYF. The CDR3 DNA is TGTGCCAGCAGCTTAAGACCCCCGGACAGCCAAAAACATTCAGTATGCATTCAGTACTTC.

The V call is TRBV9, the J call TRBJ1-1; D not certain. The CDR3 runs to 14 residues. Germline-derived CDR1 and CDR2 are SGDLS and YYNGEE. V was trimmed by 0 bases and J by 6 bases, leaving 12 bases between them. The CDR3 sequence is CASSVVSVSPEAFF. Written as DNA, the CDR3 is TGTGCCAGCAGCGTAGTGTCCGTTAGCCCTGAAGCTTTCTTT.

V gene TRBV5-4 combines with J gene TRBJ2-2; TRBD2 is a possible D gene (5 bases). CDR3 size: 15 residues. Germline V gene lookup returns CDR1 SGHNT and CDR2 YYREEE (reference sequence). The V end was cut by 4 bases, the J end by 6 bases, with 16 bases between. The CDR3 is CASSPPLAFPGELFF. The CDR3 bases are TGTGCCAGCAGCCCTCCTCTAGCTTTTCCCGGGGAGCTGTTTTTT.

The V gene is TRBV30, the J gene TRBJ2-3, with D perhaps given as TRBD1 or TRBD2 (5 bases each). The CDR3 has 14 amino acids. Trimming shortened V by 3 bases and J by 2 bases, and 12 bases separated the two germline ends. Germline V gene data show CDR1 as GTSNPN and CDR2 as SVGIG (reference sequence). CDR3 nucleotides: TGTGCCTGGAGCCCGGGACGAATCACAGATACGCAGTATTTT. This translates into CAWSPGRITDTQYF.

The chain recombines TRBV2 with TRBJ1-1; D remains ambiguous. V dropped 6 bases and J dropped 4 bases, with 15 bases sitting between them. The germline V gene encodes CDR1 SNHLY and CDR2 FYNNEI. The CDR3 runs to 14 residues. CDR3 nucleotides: TGTGCCAGCAGGTTGGGAGGGAGGAGCACTGAAGCTTTCTTT. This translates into CASRLGGRSTEAFF. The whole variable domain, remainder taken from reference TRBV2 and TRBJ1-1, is EPEVTQTPSHQVTQMGQEVILRCVPISNHLYFYWYRQILGQKVEFLVSFYNNEISEKSEIFDDQFSVERPDGSNFTLKIRSTKLEDSAMYFCASRLGGRSTEAFFGQGTRLTVV.

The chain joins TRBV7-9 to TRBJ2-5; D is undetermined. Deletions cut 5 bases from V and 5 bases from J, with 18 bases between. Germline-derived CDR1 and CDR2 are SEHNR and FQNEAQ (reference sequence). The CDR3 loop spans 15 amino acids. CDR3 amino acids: CASSPGGRVGETQYF. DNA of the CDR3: TGTGCCAGCAGCCCCGGCGGTAGGGTGGGGGAGACCCAGTACTTC.

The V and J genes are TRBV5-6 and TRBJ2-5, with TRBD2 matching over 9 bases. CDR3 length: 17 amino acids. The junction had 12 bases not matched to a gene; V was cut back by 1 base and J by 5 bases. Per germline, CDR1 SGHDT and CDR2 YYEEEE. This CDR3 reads CASSLRRAGGRYETQYF. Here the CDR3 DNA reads TGTGCCAGCAGCTTGAGGAGGGCGGGGGGGCGATACGAGACCCAGTACTTC.

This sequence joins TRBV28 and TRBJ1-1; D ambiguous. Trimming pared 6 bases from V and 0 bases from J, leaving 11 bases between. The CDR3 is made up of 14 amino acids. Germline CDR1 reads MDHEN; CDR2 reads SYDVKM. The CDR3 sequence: CASSPGRLNTEAFF. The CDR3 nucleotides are TGTGCCAGCAGCCCCGGACGTTTGAACACTGAAGCTTTCTTT.

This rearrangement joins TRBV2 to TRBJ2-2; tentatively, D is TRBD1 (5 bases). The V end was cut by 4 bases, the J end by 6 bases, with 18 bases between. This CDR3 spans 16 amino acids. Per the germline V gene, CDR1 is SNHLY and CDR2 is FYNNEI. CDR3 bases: TGTGCCAGCAGTGCTAACCCATCAGGGTGGGCCGGGGAGCTGTTTTTT. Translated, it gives CASSANPSGWAGELFF.

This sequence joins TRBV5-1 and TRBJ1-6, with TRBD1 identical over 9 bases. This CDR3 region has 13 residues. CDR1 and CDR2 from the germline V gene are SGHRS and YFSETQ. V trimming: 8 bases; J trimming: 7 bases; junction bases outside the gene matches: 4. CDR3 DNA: TGCGCCAGTGGGACAGGGCGGAATTCACCCCTCCACTTT. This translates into CASGTGRNSPLHF.

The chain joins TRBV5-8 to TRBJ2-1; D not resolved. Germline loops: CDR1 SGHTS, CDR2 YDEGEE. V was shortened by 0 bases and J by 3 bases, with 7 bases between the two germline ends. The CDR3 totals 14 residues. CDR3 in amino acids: CASSLVWGYNEQFF. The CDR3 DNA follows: TGTGCCAGCAGCTTGGTGTGGGGCTACAATGAGCAGTTCTTC.

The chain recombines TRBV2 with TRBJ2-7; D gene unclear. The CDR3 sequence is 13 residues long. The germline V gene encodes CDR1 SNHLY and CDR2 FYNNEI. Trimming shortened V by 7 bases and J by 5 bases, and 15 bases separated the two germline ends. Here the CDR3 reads CASTGRVSHEQYF. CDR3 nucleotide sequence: TGTGCCAGCACGGGTAGGGTTTCCCACGAGCAGTACTTC.

CDR3 sequence: CASSPGTGTYEQYF. The CDR3 DNA is TGTGCCAGCAGCCCCGGGACAGGAACCTACGAGCAGTACTTC. The chain has TRBV11-2 and TRBJ2-7, with 8 bases identical to TRBD1. J was trimmed by 2 bases and V by 5 bases; bases with no gene match: 5. CDR1 SGHAT and CDR2 FQNNGV come from the germline V gene. The CDR3 sequence is 14 residues long. Full variable domain (remainder filled in from reference TRBV11-2 and TRBJ2-7): EAGVAQSPRYKIIEKRQSVAFWCNPISGHATLYWYQQILGQGPKLLIQFQNNGVVDDSQLPKDRFSAERLKGVDSTLKIQPAKLEDSAVYLCASSPGTGTYEQYFGPGTRLTVT.

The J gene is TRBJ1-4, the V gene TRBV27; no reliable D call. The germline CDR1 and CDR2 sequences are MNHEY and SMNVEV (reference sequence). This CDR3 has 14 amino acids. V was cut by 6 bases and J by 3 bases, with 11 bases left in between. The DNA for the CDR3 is TGTGCCAGCAGACCCCACGGTTCTAATGAAAAACTGTTTTTT. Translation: CASRPHGSNEKLFF. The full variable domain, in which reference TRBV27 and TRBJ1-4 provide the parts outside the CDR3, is EAQVTQNPRYLITVTGKKLTVTCSQNMNHEYMSWYRQDPGLGLRQIYYSMNVEVTDKGDVPEGYKVSRKEKRNFPLILESPSPNQTSLYFCASRPHGSNEKLFFGSGTQLSVL.

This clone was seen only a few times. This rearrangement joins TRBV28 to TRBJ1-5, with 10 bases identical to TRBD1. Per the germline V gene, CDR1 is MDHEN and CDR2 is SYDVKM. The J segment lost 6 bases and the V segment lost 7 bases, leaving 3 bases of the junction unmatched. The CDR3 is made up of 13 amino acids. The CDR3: CASKTGGGQPQHF. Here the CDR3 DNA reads TGTGCCAGCAAGACAGGGGGCGGTCAGCCCCAGCATTTT.

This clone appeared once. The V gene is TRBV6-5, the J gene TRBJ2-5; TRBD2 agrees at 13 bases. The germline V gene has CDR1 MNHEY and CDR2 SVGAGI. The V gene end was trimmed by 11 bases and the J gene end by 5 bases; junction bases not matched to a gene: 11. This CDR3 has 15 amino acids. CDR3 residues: CASRAGLAGLETQYF. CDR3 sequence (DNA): TGTGCCTCCAGGGCGGGACTAGCGGGACTGGAGACCCAGTACTTC.

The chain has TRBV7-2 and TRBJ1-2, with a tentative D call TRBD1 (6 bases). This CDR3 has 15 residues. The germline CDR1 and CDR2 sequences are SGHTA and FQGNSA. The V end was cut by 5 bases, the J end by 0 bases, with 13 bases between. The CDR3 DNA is TGTGCCAGCAGCCTAAAGGGACACTCTAACTATGGCTACACCTTC. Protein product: CASSLKGHSNYGYTF.